This T cell receptor (beta chain) came from a study of blood T cell repertoires in COVID-19. Study context: Material from acute and convalescent COVID-19 was sourced from the United States, Italy and Spain. The analysed material was cDNA or gDNA that came from T cells, B-cell-depleted T cells, or PBMCs.

Enrolled during active infection, Seattle patients were then followed longitudinally. The germline CDR1 and CDR2 sequences are ENHRY and SYGVKD. V gave up 8 bases and J gave up 4 bases, with 13 bases separating them. The CDR3 has 13 residues. Methods used by the authors: Quantification of nucleated cells was approximated via reference gene primer amplification. Here immunoSEQ multiplex PCR was the method, and the copy in TCRdb shows in-frame clones only, minus some. V and J calls and clone size are as listed in that table; D and trimming were resolved from the DNA. The sample has about 160,000 clones; approximately 85% are singletons.

The V call is TRBV10-3, the J call TRBJ2-3; weak D call: TRBD2 (6 bases). Sequencing was carried out using peripheral blood. This clonotype was sampled from a woman aged 55-69 years with COVID-19, enrolled during active disease. The CDR3 DNA reads as TGTGCCATCCGGGACTCCCGACCAGATACGCAGTATTTT. This sequence encodes CAIRDSRPDTQYF.